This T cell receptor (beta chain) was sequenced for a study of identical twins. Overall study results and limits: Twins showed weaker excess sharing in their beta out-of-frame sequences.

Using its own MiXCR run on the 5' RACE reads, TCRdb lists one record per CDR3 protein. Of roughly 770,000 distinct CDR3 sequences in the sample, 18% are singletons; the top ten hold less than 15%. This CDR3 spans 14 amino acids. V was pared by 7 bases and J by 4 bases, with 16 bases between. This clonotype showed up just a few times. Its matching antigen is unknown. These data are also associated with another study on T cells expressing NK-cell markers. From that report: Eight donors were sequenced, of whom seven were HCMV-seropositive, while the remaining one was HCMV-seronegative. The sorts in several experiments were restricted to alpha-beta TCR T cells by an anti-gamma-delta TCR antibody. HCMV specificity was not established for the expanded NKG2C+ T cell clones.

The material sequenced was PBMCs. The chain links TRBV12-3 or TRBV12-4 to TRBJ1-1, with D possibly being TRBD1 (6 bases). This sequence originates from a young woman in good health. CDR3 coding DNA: TGTGCCAGCACTGTCGGGGGCCCGGGCACTGAAGCTTTCTTT. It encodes CASTVGGPGTEAFF.